Below are 13 T cell receptor beta chains sequenced from a single sample in a study of shared clonotypes between healthy human individuals. Sequenced by immunoSEQ multiplex PCR; TCRdb stores in-frame clones only, minus some. The sample holds about 670,000 clones, about three quarters seen once. Sequenced material: memory CD4+ T cells sorted from blood. The subset denotes: CD45RA-negative fraction. Every receptor here comes from a woman in her twenties or thirties in good health.

The chain couples TRBV27 to TRBJ1-5; 7 bases are shared with TRBD1. Germline V gives CDR1 MNHEY, CDR2 SMNVEV (reference sequence). The CDR3 is 13 amino acids. V shed 2 bases, J shed 7 bases, and the junction held 2 bases outside the gene matches. The CDR3: CASSLGTEQPQHF. The CDR3 region has the DNA TGTGCCAGCAGTTTAGGGACAGAACAGCCCCAGCATTTT.

The genes are TRBV10-2 and TRBJ1-1; a possible D gene is TRBD1 (6 bases). Trimming left V 6 bases short and J 1 base short, with 18 bases between. CDR1 is WSHSY, CDR2 SAAADI, per germline. The CDR3 runs to 16 residues. The CDR3 region is CASRAHRAERNTEAFF. The DNA of the CDR3 is TGCGCCAGCAGGGCTCACAGGGCAGAGAGGAACACTGAAGCTTTCTTT.

This rearrangement joins TRBV19 to TRBJ1-4; D is uncertain. CDR1 is LNHDA and CDR2 is SQIVND in the germline V gene (reference sequence). The germline V and J ends were trimmed by 5 bases and 10 bases, with 23 bases remaining between them. The CDR3 spans 16 residues. The CDR3 protein is CASSATYSGFGGKLFF. CDR3 sequence (DNA): TGTGCCAGTAGTGCTACATACAGTGGTTTTGGAGGAAAACTGTTTTTT. Full variable domain (missing parts from reference TRBV19 and TRBJ1-4): DGGITQSPKYLFRKEGQNVTLSCEQNLNHDAMYWYRQDPGQGLRLIYYSQIVNDFQKGDIAEGYSVSREKKESFPLTVTSAQKNPTAFYLCASSATYSGFGGKLFFGSGTQLSVL.

The chain links TRBV7-8 to TRBJ2-2, with D maybe TRBD1 (5 bases). The CDR3 has 15 residues. The V gene's germline CDR1 is SGHVS and CDR2 FQNEAQ. The ends were cut back, 2 bases at V and 4 bases at J, with 11 bases in the middle. The chain's CDR3 is CASSLIYRSTGELFF. CDR3 in DNA: TGTGCCAGCAGCTTAATTTACAGGTCCACCGGGGAGCTGTTTTTT.

This clone turned up a few times. The chain links TRBV19 to TRBJ2-1; D remains ambiguous. Germline CDR1 is LNHDA and CDR2 is SQIVND (reference sequence). Trimming pared 3 bases from V and 10 bases from J, leaving 13 bases between. The CDR3 length is 13 residues. CDR3 DNA: TGTGCCAGTAGTATTTCCCTCTTTGAGGAGCAGTTCTTC. Amino acid sequence: CASSISLFEEQFF.

This clone has just a few counts. The V and J genes are TRBV19 and TRBJ1-1, with 8 bases aligning to TRBD1. The CDR3 sequence is 14 residues long. V lost 5 bases to trimming and J lost 3 bases; unmatched junction nucleotides: 5. Germline V CDR1 and CDR2: LNHDA, SQIVND (reference sequence). The CDR3 sequence: CASSPQGVDTEAFF. CDR3 DNA sequence: TGTGCCAGTAGTCCACAGGGGGTGGACACTGAAGCTTTCTTT.

The sample holds a few counts of this clone. V and J are TRBV10-2 and TRBJ2-2, with TRBD2 identical over 7 bases. Germline V gives CDR1 WSHSY, CDR2 SAAADI. The CDR3 totals 13 residues. The ends lost 6 bases at V and 7 bases at J; junction bases unmatched: 5. The CDR3 nucleotides are TGCGCCAGCAGCCTGCGGGAGCTCGGGGAGCTGTTTTTT. Amino acids: CASSLRELGELFF.

This clone was seen a few times. V and J are TRBV29-1 and TRBJ2-7; TRBD2 agrees at 11 bases. Germline trimming cut 7 bases from V and 6 bases from J; bases unmatched to any gene: 8. Germline CDR1 SQVTM, CDR2 ANQGSEA. CDR3 size: 13 residues. CDR3: CSGKLAGEGEQYF. The CDR3 coding sequence is TGCAGCGGCAAACTAGCGGGAGAGGGCGAGCAGTACTTC.

CDR3 nucleotides: TGTGCCAGCAGTTCTAGCGGGAGTAAGTTTAATGAGCAGTTCTTC. Protein product: CASSSSGSKFNEQFF. J is TRBJ2-1 and V is TRBV27; TRBD2 agrees at 10 bases. CDR1 is MNHEY, CDR2 SMNVEV, per germline (reference sequence). The CDR3 totals 15 residues. V shed 4 bases, J shed 7 bases, and the junction held 7 bases outside the gene matches.

The CDR3 protein is CASSKSLSRQYYEQYF. The CDR3 DNA reads TGTGCCAGCAGCAAAAGCTTATCCAGGCAATACTACGAGCAGTACTTC. J is TRBJ2-7 and V is TRBV7-2; no firm D call. The CDR3 sequence is 16 residues long. CDR1 SGHTA and CDR2 FQGNSA come from the germline V gene. V was trimmed by 5 bases and J by 3 bases, leaving 20 bases between them. The variable domain in full, completed from reference TRBV7-2 and TRBJ2-7, reads GAGVSQSPSNKVTEKGKDVELRCDPISGHTALYWYRQSLGQGLEFLIYFQGNSAPDKSGLPSDRFSAERTGGSVSTLTIQRTQQEDSAVYLCASSKSLSRQYYEQYFGPGTRLTVT.

This chain joins TRBV19 and TRBJ2-7; TRBD1 agrees at 8 bases. The CDR3 consists of 16 residues. After removal of 3 bases from V and 7 bases from J, the junction contained 14 bases not matched to a gene. Germline CDR1 is LNHDA and CDR2 is SQIVND (reference sequence). Here the CDR3 DNA reads TGTGCCAGTAGTATTTGGCAGGGGGCTAGCTTGACTGAGCAGTACTTC. Its protein product is CASSIWQGASLTEQYF.

This rearrangement joins TRBV5-1 to TRBJ1-4; TRBD1 matches at 8 bases. This CDR3 spans 14 amino acids. Germline V CDR1 and CDR2: SGHRS, YFSETQ. The junction had 5 bases not matched to a gene; V was cut back by 3 bases and J by 7 bases. For the CDR3, the DNA is TGCGCCAGCAGCTCCAGGGGGCTTAGTGAAAAACTGTTTTTT. Encoded protein: CASSSRGLSEKLFF.

The CDR3 sequence: CASSYSQTGLVEKLFF. In DNA form, the CDR3 reads TGTGCCAGCAGTTACTCCCAGACAGGACTGGTAGAAAAACTGTTTTTT. The rearrangement joins TRBV6-6 to TRBJ1-4; possibly TRBD1 for D (6 bases). The V end was cut by 0 bases, the J end by 8 bases, with 16 bases between. The CDR3 consists of 16 residues. The germline CDR1 and CDR2 sequences are MNHNY and SVGAGI (reference sequence).